The 16 T cell receptor beta chains presented below share a single source sample, sequenced in a study of T cells in narcolepsy. Sequenced by immunoSEQ multiplex PCR; TCRdb stores in-frame clones only, minus some. The sample holds roughly 34,000 clones, about 85% seen once. The specimen was CD45RA- memory CD4+ T cells from PBMCs. The receptors originated from a human donor with narcolepsy.

The chain uses TRBV30 and TRBJ2-2; maybe TRBD2 (5 bases). Trimming removed 0 bases at V and 4 bases at J, with 12 bases between. This CDR3 has 15 residues. CDR1 is GTSNPN and CDR2 is SVGIG in the germline V gene (reference sequence). The CDR3 region is CAWSVRGSGTGELFF. CDR3 in DNA: TGTGCCTGGAGTGTACGAGGGAGTGGCACCGGGGAGCTGTTTTTT.

The chain is built from TRBV19 and TRBJ2-6, with 7 bases aligning to TRBD1. The CDR3 runs to 17 residues. V lost 5 bases to trimming and J lost 2 bases; unmatched junction nucleotides: 9. CDR1 and CDR2 (germline): LNHDA, SQIVND (reference sequence). The CDR3 loop is CASSPPGQVAGANVLTF. The CDR3 nucleotides are TGTGCCAGTAGTCCTCCCGGACAGGTCGCTGGGGCCAACGTCCTGACTTTC. Using reference TRBV19 and TRBJ2-6 for the parts outside the CDR3, the full variable domain is DGGITQSPKYLFRKEGQNVTLSCEQNLNHDAMYWYRQDPGQGLRLIYYSQIVNDFQKGDIAEGYSVSREKKESFPLTVTSAQKNPTAFYLCASSPPGQVAGANVLTFGAGSRLTVL.

The chain uses TRBV15 and TRBJ1-5; D remains ambiguous. Trimming stripped 0 bases from V and 4 bases from J, with 10 bases between. Germline-derived CDR1 and CDR2 are LNHNV and YYDKDF (reference sequence). This CDR3 has 15 residues. The CDR3 sequence is CATSRDRATNQPQHF. In DNA, the CDR3 is TGTGCCACCAGCAGAGATCGGGCCACAAATCAGCCCCAGCATTTT.

Comment on this clone: An end of the junction does not agree with germline; a read error may underlie this. This chain connects TRBV19 to TRBJ2-5; 7 nucleotides agree with TRBD1. This CDR3 region has 15 residues. Germline lookup yields CDR1 LNHDA and CDR2 SQIVND (reference sequence). This CDR3 is CASSSDRSVREAQYF. In nucleotides, the CDR3 is TGTGCCAGTAGTTCGGACAGGAGTGTAAGAGAGGCCCAGTACTTC. The variable domain in full, with the rest retrieved from reference TRBV19 and TRBJ2-5, is DGGITQSPKYLFRKEGQNVTLSCEQNLNHDAMYWYRQDPGQGLRLIYYSQIVNDFQKGDIAEGYSVSREKKESFPLTVTSAQKNPTAFYLCASSSDRSVREAQYFGPGTRLLVL.

The DNA for the CDR3 is TGTGCCAGCAGCTTGGGTCCGACAGGGGGCGCCGAGCAGTACTTC. Its translation: CASSLGPTGGAEQYF. The J gene is TRBJ2-7, the V gene TRBV5-4; 10 bases align to TRBD1. Trimming cost V 0 bases and J 6 bases; bases outside gene matches: 6. The CDR3 totals 15 residues. CDR1 SGHNT and CDR2 YYREEE come from the germline V gene (reference sequence).

The chain carries TRBV30 and TRBJ2-7; 7 nucleotides align to TRBD1. Trimming cost V 4 bases and J 0 bases; bases outside gene matches: 18. Germline V gives CDR1 GTSNPN, CDR2 SVGIG (reference sequence). This CDR3 contains 18 residues. The CDR3 bases are TGTGCCTGGACGACCAACCTACGGACAGGCCATAGCTCCTACGAGCAGTACTTC. Its protein is CAWTTNLRTGHSSYEQYF.

This clone was seen only a few times. The chain combines TRBV6-5 with TRBJ2-3; D ambiguous. The CDR3 is 12 amino acids. Germline V gives CDR1 MNHEY, CDR2 SVGAGI. The V end lost 6 bases, the J end lost 2 bases, and 6 bases lay between the germline ends. DNA of the CDR3: TGTGCCAGCAGACACTCCACAGATACGCAGTATTTT. Amino acids: CASRHSTDTQYF.

The table lists this clone with a count of one. The chain recombines TRBV19 with TRBJ1-4, with 10 positions matching TRBD1. Germline trimming cut 5 bases from V and 8 bases from J; bases unmatched to any gene: 17. The germline CDR1 and CDR2 sequences are LNHDA and SQIVND (reference sequence). This CDR3 contains 18 residues. The CDR3 nucleotides read TGTGCCAGTAGTGCCAGACAGGGGGCGAACTCGTTTGAGGAAAAACTGTTTTTT. It yields the protein CASSARQGANSFEEKLFF.

About this clone: One end of the junction is discordant with germline, which a read error may explain. This chain joins TRBV11-1 and TRBJ2-5, with D perhaps matching TRBD2 (5 bases). Germline values: CDR1 SGHAT, CDR2 FQDESV (reference sequence). This CDR3 contains 15 residues. The CDR3 here is CASRLGPASQGGQYF. The CDR3 nucleotides are TGTGCCAGCAGGTTAGGGCCCGCCTCCCAAGGAGGCCAGTACTTC. Combining the CDR3 with reference TRBV11-1 and TRBJ2-5 gives the whole variable domain EAEVAQSPRYKITEKSQAVAFWCDPISGHATLYWYRQILGQGPELLVQFQDESVVDDSQLPKDRFSAERLKGVDSTLKIQPAELGDSAMYLCASRLGPASQGGQYFGPGTRLLVL.

The J gene is TRBJ2-5, the V gene TRBV28, with 8 bases matching TRBD2. The J call may be in error: the DNA end matches TRBJ2-7 better. CDR3 length: 15 amino acids. CDR1 and CDR2 (germline): MDHEN, SYDVKM. CDR3 sequence reads: CASSPTVAGTYEQYF. CDR3 sequence (DNA): TGTGCCAGCAGCCCCACGGTAGCGGGGACCTACGAGCAGTACTTC.

The chain recombines TRBV19 with TRBJ1-1; D not resolved. Trimming shortened V by 5 bases and J by 4 bases, and 17 bases separated the two germline ends. The CDR3 contains 15 residues. Per germline, CDR1 LNHDA and CDR2 SQIVND (reference sequence). CDR3: CASSSGESIVTEAFF. The CDR3 region has the DNA TGTGCCAGTAGTTCCGGGGAGTCGATAGTCACTGAAGCTTTCTTT.

This clone was seen only a few times. This chain uses TRBV5-1 with TRBJ1-3, with D unresolved. Germline CDR1 reads SGHRS; CDR2 reads YFSETQ. The CDR3 is made up of 14 amino acids. Deletions cut 0 bases from V and 4 bases from J, with 8 bases between. The CDR3 region is CASSLVGPGNTIYF. The CDR3 nucleotides are TGCGCCAGCAGCTTGGTAGGCCCCGGAAACACCATATATTTT. The full variable domain, in which reference TRBV5-1 and TRBJ1-3 provide the parts outside the CDR3, is KAGVTQTPRYLIKTRGQQVTLSCSPISGHRSVSWYQQTPGQGLQFLFEYFSETQRNKGNFPGRFSGRQFSNSRSEMNVSTLELGDSALYLCASSLVGPGNTIYFGEGSWLTVV.

Only one count was recorded for this clone. This chain uses TRBV28 with TRBJ1-5, with D possibly matching TRBD1 (5 bases). Germline CDR1 reads MDHEN; CDR2 reads SYDVKM. The CDR3 is made up of 14 amino acids. V dropped 6 bases and J dropped 1 base, with 10 bases sitting between them. In nucleotides, the CDR3 is TGTGCCAGCAGGACGGGGGGAAGCAATCAGCCCCAGCATTTT. This sequence encodes CASRTGGSNQPQHF.

The J gene is TRBJ1-1, the V gene TRBV10-3; D not certain. V was cut by 1 base and J by 5 bases, with 8 bases left in between. This CDR3 has 13 residues. CDR1 is ENHRY and CDR2 is SYGVKD in the germline V gene. CDR3 bases: TGTGCCATCAGTGAGTTGACGGAAACTGAAGCTTTCTTT. This codes for CAISELTETEAFF.

This rearrangement joins TRBV4-3 to TRBJ2-5, with 8 nucleotides matching TRBD2. The CDR3 covers 15 residues. With 1 base clipped from V and 5 bases from J, the junction kept 6 bases outside the gene matches. CDR1 and CDR2 from the germline V gene are LGHNA and YSLEER. CDR3 coding DNA: TGCGCCAGCAGCCAAGCGGCGGGAGGATGGGAGACCCAGTACTTC. Protein: CASSQAAGGWETQYF.

This CDR3 reads CASSSQPSGTGYGYTF. The CDR3 nucleotides are TGTGCCAGCAGCTCACAACCTTCCGGGACAGGGTATGGCTACACCTTC. The rearrangement links TRBV5-6 to TRBJ1-2; TRBD1 agrees at 9 bases. CDR3 length: 16 residues. Trimming took 3 bases from V and 5 from J; bases not matched to a gene: 11. Germline V gene sequence: CDR1 SGHDT, CDR2 YYEEEE. The whole variable domain, remainder taken from reference TRBV5-6 and TRBJ1-2, is DAGVTQSPTHLIKTRGQQVTLRCSPKSGHDTVSWYQQALGQGPQFIFQYYEEEERQRGNFPDRFSGHQFPNYSSELNVNALLLGDSALYLCASSSQPSGTGYGYTFGSGTRLTVV.